Listed here are 16 T cell receptor beta chains from one sample, sequenced in a study of blood T cells in healthy people across ages. For the second PCR, which ran for about 7 to 11 cycles, a sample-barcoded 5' primer and a J-beta primer mix were used. TCRdb re-analysed the 5' RACE reads in MiXCR, keeping a single row per CDR3 protein. The sample includes about 1.8 million distinct CDR3 sequences, less than 50% of them seen just once. Sample: blood. These receptors all come from a woman aged 40 to 50 in good health.

The J gene is TRBJ1-2, the V gene TRBV7-2; TRBD1 matches 9 bases. The CDR3 consists of 13 residues. V shed 5 bases, J shed 8 bases, and the junction held 6 bases outside the gene matches. Germline V gives CDR1 SGHTA, CDR2 FQGNSA. The CDR3 nucleotides read TGTGCCAGCAGCACCCGACAGGGGGAAGGCTACACCTTC. Protein: CASSTRQGEGYTF.

CDR3 DNA: TGTGCCAGCATAGAGCCGGGCTACAATGAGCAGTTCTTC. Its translation: CASIEPGYNEQFF. The V and J genes are TRBV6-2 or TRBV6-3 and TRBJ2-1; the D is unclear. The germline V gene has CDR1 MNHEY and CDR2 SVGEGT. V shed 7 bases and J shed 3 bases, with 10 bases lying between them. This CDR3 is built from 13 residues.

This clonotype was observed a handful of times. V usage is TRBV2 and J usage is TRBJ2-3; D perhaps matches TRBD1 (5 bases). Per germline, CDR1 SNHLY and CDR2 FYNNEI. The CDR3 has 15 amino acids. V was shortened by 3 bases and J by 1 base, with 11 bases between the two germline ends. The CDR3 spells CASSENGARTDTQYF. For the CDR3, the DNA is TGTGCCAGCAGTGAGAATGGGGCACGCACAGATACGCAGTATTTT. The full variable domain, in which reference TRBV2 and TRBJ2-3 provide the parts outside the CDR3, is EPEVTQTPSHQVTQMGQEVILRCVPISNHLYFYWYRQILGQKVEFLVSFYNNEISEKSEIFDDQFSVERPDGSNFTLKIRSTKLEDSAMYFCASSENGARTDTQYFGPGTRLTVL.

This clonotype was recorded a few times. The rearrangement links TRBV4-3 to TRBJ2-7; possible D gene TRBD1, 5 bases. The CDR3 runs to 13 residues. Trimming took 3 bases from V and 4 from J, leaving 10 bases between them. Germline CDR1 and CDR2: LGHNA and YSLEER. CDR3 residues: CASSHWQGYEQYF. Written as DNA, the CDR3 is TGCGCCAGCAGCCATTGGCAGGGTTACGAGCAGTACTTC.

The rearrangement links TRBV20-1 to TRBJ2-7; perhaps TRBD1 as D (6 bases). Trimming stripped 5 bases from V and 5 bases from J, with 22 bases between. Looked up from germline, CDR1 is DFQATT and CDR2 is SNEGSKA (reference sequence). This CDR3 is 15 amino acids long. The CDR3 is CSAAIGNRALNEQYF. The CDR3 DNA sequence: TGCAGTGCTGCTATAGGTAACAGGGCCCTCAACGAGCAGTACTTC.

The chain couples TRBV9 to TRBJ2-5; D gene uncertain. V was pared by 0 bases and J by 5 bases, with 8 bases between. CDR1 is SGDLS, CDR2 YYNGEE, per germline. CDR3 length equals 13 residues. CDR3 DNA: TGTGCCAGCAGCGTAGGCGAATATGAGACCCAGTACTTC. This codes for CASSVGEYETQYF.

The J gene is TRBJ1-3, the V gene TRBV20-1, with unresolved D. The CDR3 loop spans 10 amino acids. Trimming removed 6 bases from V and 8 bases from J, with 8 bases in between. The germline V gene has CDR1 DFQATT and CDR2 SNEGSKA (reference sequence). The CDR3, as DNA: TGCAGTGCCCTTGATGACACCATATATTTT. Protein sequence: CSALDDTIYF.

The CDR3 loop reads CSAGRESPAQYF. CDR3 coding DNA: TGCAGTGCCGGACGAGAGTCCCCGGCCCAGTACTTC. This chain connects TRBV20-1 to TRBJ2-5; no clear D. The CDR3 extends over 12 amino acids. Germline CDR1 and CDR2: DFQATT and SNEGSKA (reference sequence). Trimming shortened V by 6 bases and J by 9 bases, and 17 bases separated the two germline ends.

The CDR3 DNA sequence: TGTGCCAGCAGCCCCCACGTAGGGCAGCCCCAGCATTTT. This encodes CASSPHVGQPQHF. The J gene is TRBJ1-5, the V gene TRBV27; D unresolved. The CDR3 covers 13 residues. The V gene's germline CDR1 is MNHEY and CDR2 SMNVEV (reference sequence). V lost 6 bases and J lost 7, with 13 bases in between.

The V call is TRBV28, the J call TRBJ2-1, with 9 bases identical to TRBD1. This CDR3 is 16 amino acids long. Trimming at V came to 7 bases and at J to 2 bases, leaving 9 bases not matched to a gene. Germline loops: CDR1 MDHEN, CDR2 SYDVKM. The CDR3 coding sequence is TGTGCCAGCACCCACGCCGGGACAGGGCCCTACAATGAGCAGTTCTTC. Its translation is CASTHAGTGPYNEQFF.

This chain uses TRBV10-2 with TRBJ1-5; the match to TRBD1 covers 8 bases. Germline loops: CDR1 WSHSY, CDR2 SAAADI. This CDR3 spans 16 amino acids. V lost 5 bases, J lost 1 base, and 7 bases stayed unmatched. CDR3 sequence: CASSRNRGGSNQPQHF. In DNA form, the CDR3 reads TGCGCCAGCAGTCGAAACAGGGGGGGAAGCAATCAGCCCCAGCATTTT.

The chain carries TRBV10-3 and TRBJ1-2, with a tentative D call TRBD1 (6 bases). Germline lookup yields CDR1 ENHRY and CDR2 SYGVKD. The CDR3 has 20 residues. V dropped 4 bases and J dropped 6 bases, with 33 bases sitting between them. CDR3 amino acids: CAISGLLQPQTGTANNGYTF. The CDR3 DNA reads as TGTGCCATCAGTGGATTACTACAACCTCAGACAGGAACCGCGAACAATGGCTACACCTTC.

This clonotype has a handful of counts. The V and J genes are TRBV10-3 and TRBJ2-5, with D perhaps matching TRBD2 (6 bases). The J call may be incorrect, as the DNA end agrees better with TRBJ2-7. In germline, CDR1 is ENHRY, CDR2 SYGVKD. The CDR3 covers 12 residues. CDR3 DNA: TGTGCCACCCGGGGAGGAGCCTACGAGCAGTACTTC. It specifies CATRGGAYEQYF.

The CDR3 nucleotides read TGTGCCAGCACCCCGGGGGGGCGGAATGAGCAGTTCTTC. Translating it yields CASTPGGRNEQFF. The chain combines TRBV9 with TRBJ2-1, with TRBD2 matching 8 bases. Germline V gene sequence: CDR1 SGDLS, CDR2 YYNGEE. With 6 bases clipped from V and 7 bases from J, the junction kept 6 bases outside the gene matches. The CDR3 has 13 amino acids. Complete variable domain (other parts from reference TRBV9 and TRBJ2-1): DSGVTQTPKHLITATGQRVTLRCSPRSGDLSVYWYQQSLDQGLQFLIQYYNGEERAKGNILERFSAQQFPDLHSELNLSSLELGDSALYFCASTPGGRNEQFFGPGTRLTVL.

In its sample, this clonotype was seen a few times. V gene TRBV6-1 combines with J gene TRBJ2-5; D might be TRBD1 or TRBD2, each matching 5 bases. The V gene lost 5 bases and the J gene lost 5 bases, with 24 bases spanning the gap. CDR1 and CDR2 from the germline V gene are MNHNS and SASEGT. The CDR3 runs to 17 residues. The CDR3 DNA is TGTGCCAGCAGTCGAACGGCCCCGGTGGCAGGGACGGAGACCCAGTACTTC. Translation gives CASSRTAPVAGTETQYF.

This chain uses TRBV20-1 with TRBJ2-5; D gene uncertain. V dropped 0 bases and J dropped 5 bases, with 13 bases sitting between them. CDR1 is DFQATT and CDR2 is SNEGSKA in the germline V gene (reference sequence). This CDR3 is 14 amino acids long. The CDR3 loop reads CSARDYQKLETQYF. CDR3 bases: TGCAGTGCTAGAGATTACCAAAAGCTGGAGACCCAGTACTTC.